Shown below are 15 T cell receptor beta chains from a single sample sequenced in a study of molecular identifiers for immune sequencing clone quantification. From the PCR reads, TCRdb called clonotypes with MiXCR, one entry per CDR3 protein. The sample includes just under 650,000 distinct CDR3 sequences, about 20% of them seen just once. Sequenced sample: naive CD8+ T cells from blood, with Jurkat cell RNA spiked in. The subset here: FACS-sorted CD8+CD4-CCR7+CD45RA+ naive T cells. The receptor set was obtained from a human donor in good health. Some libraries in this study had Jurkat cell RNA spiked in.

This clonotype was seen at least ten times. V gene TRBV30 combines with J gene TRBJ2-1; no firm D call. This CDR3 has 11 residues. From germline, CDR1 is GTSNPN and CDR2 SVGIG (reference sequence). CDR3 nucleotide sequence: TGTGGCTCCACGGACTACAATGAGCAGTTCTTC. Translating it yields CGSTDYNEQFF. The full variable domain, its missing parts supplied by reference TRBV30 and TRBJ2-1, is SQTIHQWPATLVQPVGSPLSLECTVEGTSNPNLYWYRQAAGRGLQLLFYSVGIGQISSEVPQNLSASRPQDRQFILSSKKLLLSDSGFYLCGSTDYNEQFFGPGTRLTVL.

Comment on this clonotype: Given the absence of the conserved phenylalanine or tryptophan at the CDR3 end, a read error is likely. The chain links TRBV4-3 to TRBJ1-1, with TRBD1 matching 8 bases. The CDR3 covers 14 residues. With 4 bases clipped from V and 2 bases from J, the junction kept 3 bases outside the gene matches. CDR1 is LGHNA, CDR2 YSLEER, per germline. Written as DNA, the CDR3 is TGCGCCAGCAGCCCCGGACAGGGAAACACTGAAGCTTTCTCT. It translates to CASSPGQGNTEAFS.

The chain is built from TRBV5-3 and TRBJ2-3, with TRBD2 matching 7 bases. TRBV5-3 is identified as an open reading frame with a role that is uncertain. V shed 10 bases and J 1 base; nucleotides not matched to a gene: 12. The CDR3 runs to 15 residues. The CDR3 protein is CAGSLISGGTDTQYF. In nucleotides, the CDR3 is TGTGCCGGCAGCTTAATCAGCGGGGGCACAGATACGCAGTATTTT.

This clonotype was seen at least ten times. The chain carries TRBV7-3 and TRBJ2-3; maybe TRBD1 (5 bases). Germline V lookup: CDR1 SGHTA, CDR2 FQGTGA. The CDR3 is made up of 15 amino acids. Trimming removed 1 base from V and 4 bases from J, with 12 bases in between. The CDR3 DNA reads as TGTGCCAGCAGCTTAATAGGATGGGGCGCAGATACGCAGTATTTT. Amino acids: CASSLIGWGADTQYF.

This chain uses TRBV6-5 with TRBJ1-1, with D uncertain. Germline CDR1 is MNHEY and CDR2 is SVGAGI. The CDR3 loop spans 12 amino acids. The ends were cut back, 5 bases at V and 4 bases at J, with 8 bases in the middle. CDR3 protein: CASSPDPTEAFF. CDR3 bases: TGTGCCAGCAGTCCGGACCCCACTGAAGCTTTCTTT.

The table lists this clonotype with many counts. J is TRBJ2-3 and V is TRBV28; D call uncertain. The germline V gene encodes CDR1 MDHEN and CDR2 SYDVKM. The CDR3 spans 11 residues. Trimming took off 6 bases at V and 4 bases at J, with 5 bases between the two ends. In DNA form, the CDR3 reads TGTGCCAGCAGGTCTGCAGATACGCAGTATTTT. It encodes CASRSADTQYF. The full variable domain, rest sourced from reference TRBV28 and TRBJ2-3, is DVKVTQSSRYLVKRTGEKVFLECVQDMDHENMFWYRQDPGLGLRLIYFSYDVKMKEKGDIPEGYSVSREKKERFSLILESASTNQTSMYLCASRSADTQYFGPGTRLTVL.

This clonotype was seen repeatedly, ten times or more. The rearrangement links TRBV5-4 to TRBJ1-2; no reliable D call. The CDR3 covers 13 residues. V lost 7 bases to trimming and J lost 4 bases, with 14 bases between them. Germline CDR1 is SGHNT and CDR2 is YYREEE (reference sequence). CDR3 coding DNA: TGTGCCAGCTCCGCGGAGAACGGCTATGGCTACACCTTC. Its protein product is CASSAENGYGYTF.

With regard to this clonotype: At one end the junction does not follow the germline gene, possibly because of a read error. The V gene is TRBV5-3, the J gene TRBJ2-5; D is unclear. TRBV5-3 is flagged as an ORF with uncertain function. This CDR3 region has 14 residues. The CDR3 coding sequence is TGTGCCAGCAGCTTCAAATTAGCAACAGAGACCCAGTACTTC. Its translation: CASSFKLATETQYF.

Of note for this clonotype: As the CDR3 is not closed by the conserved phenylalanine or tryptophan, this likely results from a read error. V usage is TRBV27 and J usage is TRBJ2-1; TRBD1 or TRBD2 may be the D gene (5 bases each). V was pared by 1 base and J by 0 bases, with 7 bases between. CDR1 and CDR2 from the germline V gene are MNHEY and SMNVEV (reference sequence). The length of the CDR3 is 15 residues. For the CDR3, the DNA is TGTGCCAGCAGTTTATACGGGGCCTCCTACAATGAGCAGTTCCTC. This translates into CASSLYGASYNEQFL.

This clonotype occurred many times. V and J are TRBV10-3 and TRBJ2-7; maybe TRBD1 (7 bases). The V end lost 8 bases, the J end lost 2 bases, and 10 bases lay between the germline ends. The germline CDR1 and CDR2 sequences are ENHRY and SYGVKD. The CDR3 covers 12 residues. CDR3 protein: CAIGGGTYEQYF. The CDR3 coding sequence is TGTGCCATCGGAGGGGGCACCTACGAGCAGTACTTC.

This clonotype has ten or more counts. This rearrangement joins TRBV14 to TRBJ2-7; D not certain. The length of the CDR3 is 12 residues. CDR1 and CDR2 (germline): SGHDN, FVKESK. V lost 2 bases to trimming and J lost 3 bases, with 5 bases between them. The CDR3 loop is CASSQFGYEQYF. The DNA of the CDR3 is TGTGCCAGCAGCCAATTCGGCTACGAGCAGTACTTC.

Notes on this clonotype: A much larger clone is a single base away; this may be a read error. V usage is TRBV14 and J usage is TRBJ1-1; D gene uncertain. This CDR3 region has 13 residues. Germline CDR1 is SGHDN and CDR2 is FVKESK. The CDR3 loop is CANSQYFGTEAFF. As DNA, the CDR3 is TGTGCCAACAGCCAATACTTCGGCACTGAAGCTTTCTTT.

The genes are TRBV2 and TRBJ2-2; weak D call: TRBD2 (5 bases). CDR3 size: 18 residues. V was clipped by 1 base and J by 6 bases, with 21 bases between them. Germline V gene lookup returns CDR1 SNHLY and CDR2 FYNNEI. CDR3 DNA sequence: TGTGCCAGCAGTGAAGAACTAGGCATTAGTATGTTTCCCGGGGAGCTGTTTTTT. As protein: CASSEELGISMFPGELFF.

This clonotype was seen repeatedly, ten times or more. The chain has TRBV20-1 and TRBJ1-5; D gene unclear. In germline, CDR1 is DFQATT, CDR2 SNEGSKA (reference sequence). CDR3 size: 12 residues. Trimming took off 0 bases at V and 4 bases at J, with 4 bases between the two ends. CDR3 loop: CSARDWNQPQHF. In nucleotides, the CDR3 is TGCAGTGCTAGAGATTGGAATCAGCCCCAGCATTTT.

There are many counts of this clonotype. This rearrangement joins TRBV4-1 to TRBJ2-3, with 15 bases that match TRBD2. Germline CDR1 reads MGHRA; CDR2 reads YSYEKL. The ends lost 4 bases at V and 4 bases at J; junction bases unmatched: 9. CDR3 size: 18 residues. The CDR3 here is CASSLPGLAGGFADTQYF. CDR3 nucleotide sequence: TGCGCCAGCAGCCTTCCGGGACTAGCGGGGGGATTTGCAGATACGCAGTATTTT.